This T cell receptor (beta chain) was sequenced for a study of T cell responses to AZD1222 COVID-19 vaccine. Study-wide points: Baseline seropositivity occurred in only 5 or 6 AZD1222 recipients.

Germline trimming cut 2 bases from V and 8 bases from J; bases unmatched to any gene: 8. CDR1 is SGHRS and CDR2 is YFSETQ in the germline V gene. The CDR3 has 15 amino acids. The table came from immunoSEQ multiplex PCR; TCRdb's copy has only in-frame clones and leaves some out. The sample shows 100,000 to 120,000 clones, 81% of them seen only once. In regard to this clone: Its antigen is as yet unknown.

The sequence was collected from an adult in good health. The V gene is TRBV5-1, the J gene TRBJ2-1, with TRBD2 identical over 9 bases. Here the sequenced sample was peripheral blood, taken on day 0 of AZD1222 vaccination. CDR3 DNA: TGCGCCAGCAGCTTATCGAGCGGGGGGAGTGATGAGCAGTTCTTC. Amino acids: CASSLSSGGSDEQFF. Full variable domain (remainder filled in from reference TRBV5-1 and TRBJ2-1): KAGVTQTPRYLIKTRGQQVTLSCSPISGHRSVSWYQQTPGQGLQFLFEYFSETQRNKGNFPGRFSGRQFSNSRSEMNVSTLELGDSALYLCASSLSSGGSDEQFFGPGTRLTVL.